Each of the 23 T cell receptor beta chains below was sequenced from the same sample in a study of blood T cell repertoires in COVID-19 (dated by TCRdb to about 2020). Libraries were made using the immunoSEQ multiplex PCR assay. Entries here come from immuneACCESS through TCRdb and include only in-frame sequences with V and J called. Some clones fail to appear in such tables; in the studies checked, an unresolved V gene covers under half of the shortfall, and the cause of the remainder is unknown. A total of hundreds of thousands of clones appear in this sample, 75% to 90% of them only once. The ten largest clones add up to 0.87% of the sample. Sequenced: PBMCs or T cells enriched from blood (not recorded which). The receptors were sampled from a man in his forties or fifties who had been exposed to COVID-19.

V usage is TRBV14 and J usage is TRBJ2-2; 9 bases line up with TRBD1. CDR1 SGHDN and CDR2 FVKESK come from the germline V gene. Losses at the gene ends were 6 bases for V and 0 bases for J; bases not matched to a gene: 2. The CDR3 has 15 residues. CDR3: CASSRQGANTGELFF. CDR3 bases: TGTGCCAGCAGTCGACAGGGGGCGAACACCGGGGAGCTGTTTTTT.

The genes are TRBV18 and TRBJ1-4; weak D call: TRBD1 (5 bases). CDR1 is KGHSH, CDR2 LQKENI, per germline. The CDR3 is 17 amino acids. V lost 1 base, J lost 5 bases, and 17 bases lay in between. For the CDR3, the DNA is TGTGCCAGCTCACCACGGGGGGTGGCACAGCAGAATGAAAAACTGTTTTTT. Translating it yields CASSPRGVAQQNEKLFF.

This clone was observed a single time. This chain links TRBV6-6 with TRBJ1-1; D possibly corresponds to TRBD1 (5 bases). The CDR3 is made up of 12 amino acids. The V end was cut by 2 bases, the J end by 9 bases, with 10 bases between. Germline loops: CDR1 MNHNY, CDR2 SVGAGI (reference sequence). The CDR3 DNA sequence: TGTGCCAGCAGTTACGGGGCCATGCAAGCTTTCTTT. It codes for CASSYGAMQAFF.

The chain recombines TRBV15 with TRBJ1-5; 10 bases map to TRBD1. Losses at the gene ends were 1 base for V and 7 bases for J; bases not matched to a gene: 7. This CDR3 contains 16 residues. Looked up from germline, CDR1 is LNHNV and CDR2 is YYDKDF (reference sequence). The CDR3 coding sequence is TGTGCCACCAGCAGAGCGCCGACAGGGGGCGGACAGCCCCAGCATTTT. This translates into CATSRAPTGGGQPQHF.

The V call is TRBV6-2 or TRBV6-3, the J call TRBJ2-2, with 10 bases lining up with TRBD2. Trimming cost V 5 bases and J 3 bases; bases outside gene matches: 9. The germline V gene has CDR1 MNHEY and CDR2 SVGEGT. The CDR3 runs to 17 residues. CDR3: CASSQPTSGRYTGELFF. CDR3 DNA: TGTGCCAGCAGTCAACCGACTAGCGGGCGTTACACCGGGGAGCTGTTTTTT.

This clone was seen only once. The chain recombines TRBV28 with TRBJ2-3; 11 nucleotides agree with TRBD2. The CDR3 loop spans 16 amino acids. The trim removed 3 bases at V and 0 bases at J, leaving 2 bases unmatched. The germline V gene encodes CDR1 MDHEN and CDR2 SYDVKM. For the CDR3, the DNA is TGTGCCAGCAGTTTGGGACTAGCGGCTAGCACAGATACGCAGTATTTT. Translated: CASSLGLAASTDTQYF. The full variable domain, rest sourced from reference TRBV28 and TRBJ2-3, is DVKVTQSSRYLVKRTGEKVFLECVQDMDHENMFWYRQDPGLGLRLIYFSYDVKMKEKGDIPEGYSVSREKKERFSLILESASTNQTSMYLCASSLGLAASTDTQYFGPGTRLTVL.

This clone showed up just a few times. The V gene is TRBV5-1, the J gene TRBJ2-7; possibly TRBD1 for D (6 bases). Germline CDR1 SGHRS, CDR2 YFSETQ. The CDR3 sequence is 15 residues long. Trimming took 0 bases from V and 4 from J, leaving 14 bases between them. The CDR3 loop is CASSLAPGQRYEQYF. DNA of the CDR3: TGCGCCAGCAGCTTGGCGCCGGGACAAAGATACGAGCAGTACTTC.

This chain joins TRBV28 and TRBJ1-3; 7 bases agree with TRBD1. The CDR3 spans 14 residues. The ends lost 10 bases at V and 4 bases at J; junction bases unmatched: 10. Germline CDR1 MDHEN, CDR2 SYDVKM. The CDR3 here is CATEGGASGNTIYF. For the CDR3, the DNA is TGTGCCACCGAAGGGGGCGCGTCGGGAAACACCATATATTTT.

This clone showed up just a few times. J is TRBJ2-3 and V is TRBV11-2, with 9 nucleotides matching TRBD2. Trimming took 6 bases from V and 0 from J; bases not matched to a gene: 4. Germline CDR1 is SGHAT and CDR2 is FQNNGV. This CDR3 contains 15 residues. CDR3 sequence: CASRTAGGSTDTQYF. The CDR3 nucleotides are TGTGCCAGCAGAACAGCGGGAGGAAGCACAGATACGCAGTATTTT.

The chain employs TRBV9 and TRBJ2-7, with 9 bases identical to TRBD2. Losses at the gene ends were 0 bases for V and 2 bases for J; bases not matched to a gene: 6. The length of the CDR3 is 16 residues. The V gene's germline CDR1 is SGDLS and CDR2 YYNGEE. CDR3 sequence (DNA): TGTGCCAGCAGCGTAGGGCTAGCGGGGACGACCTACGAGCAGTACTTC. This sequence encodes CASSVGLAGTTYEQYF. Filled out from reference TRBV9 and TRBJ2-7, the complete variable domain reads DSGVTQTPKHLITATGQRVTLRCSPRSGDLSVYWYQQSLDQGLQFLIQYYNGEERAKGNILERFSAQQFPDLHSELNLSSLELGDSALYFCASSVGLAGTTYEQYFGPGTRLTVT.

The rearrangement links TRBV5-4 to TRBJ2-7, with 10 bases identical to TRBD2. TRBJ2-5 explains the end of the DNA better; the J call may be wrong. Germline lookup yields CDR1 SGHNT and CDR2 YYREEE (reference sequence). The CDR3 extends over 16 amino acids. Here the CDR3 reads CASSLGLAGEQETQYF. The CDR3 DNA is TGTGCCAGCAGCTTGGGTCTAGCGGGAGAACAAGAGACCCAGTACTTC.

The CDR3 DNA is TGTGCCAGCAGCGCCAATCAAGCGAACACTGAAGCTTTCTTT. It translates to CASSANQANTEAFF. This chain connects TRBV9 to TRBJ1-1, with unresolved D. The ends were cut back, 3 bases at V and 1 base at J, with 10 bases in the middle. CDR1 is SGDLS and CDR2 is YYNGEE in the germline V gene. The CDR3 consists of 14 residues.

The chain joins TRBV7-2 to TRBJ1-5, with 7 bases fitting TRBD1. The CDR3 consists of 14 residues. Germline V gene sequence: CDR1 SGHTA, CDR2 FQGNSA. V trimming: 5 bases; J trimming: 9 bases; junction bases outside the gene matches: 10. The CDR3 DNA reads TGTGCCAGCAGCCTAAGACAGGGAGCGGTGCCCCAGCATTTT. Residues: CASSLRQGAVPQHF.

The chain recombines TRBV3-1 (or the pseudogene TRBV3-2) with TRBJ2-1, with D maybe TRBD2 (6 bases). The V gene lost 1 base and the J gene lost 10 bases, with 11 bases spanning the gap. The CDR3 spans 13 residues. Germline values: CDR1 LGHDT, CDR2 YNNKEL (reference sequence). The CDR3: CASSQVDYLEQFF. The CDR3 DNA reads TGTGCCAGCAGCCAAGTGGACTACCTAGAGCAGTTCTTC.

For the CDR3, the DNA is TGTGCCAGCAGACCAGACACATCCTCAGGCCACGAGCAGTACTTC. It specifies CASRPDTSSGHEQYF. The chain joins TRBV5-4 to TRBJ2-7; D gene uncertain. The CDR3 spans 15 residues. Trimming left V 5 bases short and J 5 bases short, with 20 bases between. Germline V gene lookup returns CDR1 SGHNT and CDR2 YYREEE (reference sequence).

V usage is TRBV28 and J usage is TRBJ1-6; unclear D gene. Trimming stripped 4 bases from V and 8 bases from J, with 6 bases between. The germline V gene has CDR1 MDHEN and CDR2 SYDVKM. The CDR3 runs to 12 residues. The CDR3, as DNA: TGTGCCAGCAGTTCCAGATATTCACCCCTCCACTTT. Translating it yields CASSSRYSPLHF.

The chain joins TRBV7-8 to TRBJ2-6; 7 positions agree with TRBD1. Unmatched junction bases numbered 11, after V lost 5 bases and J lost 4 bases. CDR1 and CDR2 from the germline V gene are SGHVS and FQNEAQ. This CDR3 is 17 amino acids long. CDR3 residues: CASSLGQRGGGANVLTF. The CDR3 nucleotides are TGTGCCAGCAGCCTGGGACAGCGAGGAGGCGGGGCCAACGTCCTGACTTTC.

The chain employs TRBV28 and TRBJ1-1; D ambiguous. CDR1 and CDR2 from the germline V gene are MDHEN and SYDVKM. V was clipped by 2 bases and J by 0 bases, with 10 bases between them. CDR3 size: 15 residues. The DNA of the CDR3 is TGTGCCAGCAGTTTAAGCGGATACATGAACACTGAAGCTTTCTTT. As protein: CASSLSGYMNTEAFF.

The chain carries TRBV2 and TRBJ2-1; the D gene is possibly TRBD1 (6 bases). The CDR3 is made up of 14 amino acids. Trimming shortened V by 6 bases and J by 4 bases, and 13 bases separated the two germline ends. From germline, CDR1 is SNHLY and CDR2 FYNNEI. CDR3 in amino acids: CASSEDSRYNEQFF. The CDR3 bases are TGTGCCAGCAGCGAGGACAGTAGGTACAATGAGCAGTTCTTC.

The chain uses TRBV27 and TRBJ1-2; D is ambiguous. Per germline, CDR1 MNHEY and CDR2 SMNVEV (reference sequence). Trimming left V 3 bases short and J 4 bases short, with 9 bases between. CDR3 length: 13 residues. Here the CDR3 reads CASSFEKSYGYTF. CDR3 DNA: TGTGCCAGCAGTTTCGAGAAGTCCTATGGCTACACCTTC.

The chain employs TRBV19 and TRBJ2-3; TRBD2 agrees at 7 bases. Germline lookup yields CDR1 LNHDA and CDR2 SQIVND (reference sequence). The V and J ends lost 4 bases and 0 bases, in that order; junction bases with no gene match: 4. CDR3 length: 15 residues. CDR3: CASSRVRESTDTQYF. CDR3 bases: TGTGCCAGTAGTAGGGTGCGGGAGAGCACAGATACGCAGTATTTT. Looking up the rest from reference TRBV19 and TRBJ2-3 gives the full variable domain: DGGITQSPKYLFRKEGQNVTLSCEQNLNHDAMYWYRQDPGQGLRLIYYSQIVNDFQKGDIAEGYSVSREKKESFPLTVTSAQKNPTAFYLCASSRVRESTDTQYFGPGTRLTVL.

The chain links TRBV6-5 to TRBJ2-3; D is undetermined. The CDR3 runs 15 residues. V was clipped by 0 bases and J by 3 bases, with 10 bases between them. Germline lookup yields CDR1 MNHEY and CDR2 SVGAGI. CDR3: CASSYSISLTDTQYF. The CDR3 nucleotides are TGTGCCAGCAGTTACTCGATATCACTTACAGATACGCAGTATTTT.

The chain is built from TRBV4-1 and TRBJ1-1; 9 nucleotides match TRBD1. The CDR3 consists of 15 residues. Germline CDR1 and CDR2: MGHRA and YSYEKL. After removal of 2 bases from V and 5 bases from J, the junction contained 6 bases not matched to a gene. The CDR3 bases are TGCGCCAGCAGCCAAAACAGGGGGCTGGGAACTGAAGCTTTCTTT. It encodes CASSQNRGLGTEAFF.